These 31 T cell receptor beta chains share one sample of origin, sequenced in a study of immune evolution from preneoplasia to lung adenocarcinoma. TCRdb keeps only in-frame clones here, not all; method: immunoSEQ multiplex PCR. This table holds several thousand clones, 90% found once. Sequencing input: FFPE invasive lung adenocarcinoma tissue. The receptors come from a person aged 65 to 85 with invasive lung adenocarcinoma.

The chain couples TRBV18 to TRBJ2-7; either TRBD1 or TRBD2 may supply D (5 bases each). The CDR3 totals 15 residues. V lost 6 bases to trimming and J lost 5 bases, with 20 bases between them. Per germline, CDR1 KGHSH and CDR2 LQKENI. This CDR3 reads CASSSSRVGVDEQYF. The CDR3 coding sequence is TGTGCCAGCTCGTCATCGAGGGTGGGGGTCGACGAGCAGTACTTC.

V and J are TRBV7-9 and TRBJ2-3; 9 nucleotides match TRBD2. V gave up 8 bases and J gave up 1 base; unmatched junction bases: 7. Germline CDR1 and CDR2: SEHNR and FQNEAQ (reference sequence). This CDR3 spans 15 amino acids. The CDR3 protein is CASGKTSGRTDTQYF. The CDR3 DNA reads as TGTGCCAGCGGAAAGACTAGCGGTCGCACAGATACGCAGTATTTT.

The rearrangement uses TRBV5-1 and TRBJ2-3, with D perhaps TRBD1 (6 bases). V lost 8 bases and J lost 5, with 24 bases in between. The CDR3 loop spans 16 amino acids. In germline, CDR1 is SGHRS, CDR2 YFSETQ. The CDR3 DNA follows: TGCGCCAGTCGGATTAGGGGGTTTGGCGTAGGAGATACGCAGTATTTT. Translating gives CASRIRGFGVGDTQYF.

This clone has just one count. This chain links TRBV7-8 with TRBJ2-3; 12 nucleotides align to TRBD2. CDR1 is SGHVS and CDR2 is FQNEAQ in the germline V gene. The CDR3 contains 17 residues. Trimming took 5 bases from V and 5 from J; bases not matched to a gene: 11. Written as DNA, the CDR3 is TGTGCCAGCAGCCCCCTCCCTAGCGGGGGGGCCAAAGATACGCAGTATTTT. Protein: CASSPLPSGGAKDTQYF.

The chain is built from TRBV2 and TRBJ2-3, with a weak D call TRBD2 (5 bases). With 7 bases removed from V and 8 bases from J, the gap between germline ends came to 10 bases. The CDR3 has 11 residues. Germline V gene sequence: CDR1 SNHLY, CDR2 FYNNEI. The CDR3 DNA follows: TGTGCCAGCATGATTGAGGGTACGCAGTATTTT. Translation gives CASMIEGTQYF. Looking up the rest from reference TRBV2 and TRBJ2-3 gives the full variable domain: EPEVTQTPSHQVTQMGQEVILRCVPISNHLYFYWYRQILGQKVEFLVSFYNNEISEKSEIFDDQFSVERPDGSNFTLKIRSTKLEDSAMYFCASMIEGTQYFGPGTRLTVL.

The chain is built from TRBV29-1 and TRBJ1-1; 7 positions agree with TRBD1. The CDR3 runs 13 residues. In germline, CDR1 is SQVTM, CDR2 ANQGSEA. Unmatched junction bases numbered 6, after V lost 5 bases and J lost 3 bases. Here the CDR3 reads CSVRQGRDTEAFF. The CDR3 DNA reads as TGCAGCGTTAGACAGGGAAGGGACACTGAAGCTTTCTTT.

The chain employs TRBV5-1 and TRBJ1-5; the D is unclear. Trimming shortened V by 0 bases and J by 2 bases, and 9 bases separated the two germline ends. The V gene's germline CDR1 is SGHRS and CDR2 YFSETQ. CDR3 size: 15 residues. As DNA, the CDR3 is TGCGCCAGCAGCTTGGATGGTGTAGGCAATCAGCCCCAGCATTTT. It specifies CASSLDGVGNQPQHF.

This chain links TRBV30 with TRBJ2-7, with 7 bases lining up with TRBD1. Per germline, CDR1 GTSNPN and CDR2 SVGIG (reference sequence). V trimming: 5 bases; J trimming: 4 bases; junction bases outside the gene matches: 2. The CDR3 sequence is 11 residues long. As DNA, the CDR3 is TGTGCCTGGGCGACAGGGTACGAGCAGTACTTC. It is translated as CAWATGYEQYF.

V and J are TRBV28 and TRBJ1-1; D not resolved. Trimming took off 4 bases at V and 4 bases at J, with 10 bases between the two ends. Germline CDR1 is MDHEN and CDR2 is SYDVKM. The CDR3 covers 13 residues. The CDR3 DNA reads TGTGCCAGCAGTTCCTGGACCCGCACTGAAGCTTTCTTT. Translated, it gives CASSSWTRTEAFF.

The chain employs TRBV5-6 and TRBJ2-3; D is perhaps TRBD1 or TRBD2 (6 bases each). The CDR3 length is 15 residues. The V end was cut by 6 bases, the J end by 6 bases, with 20 bases between. Germline V lookup: CDR1 SGHDT, CDR2 YYEEEE. CDR3 loop: CASINRDWGPDTQYF. CDR3 DNA: TGTGCCAGCATCAACCGGGACTGGGGGCCTGATACGCAGTATTTT.

The chain couples TRBV29-1 to TRBJ2-7, with D hard to call. This CDR3 contains 12 residues. V was cut by 7 bases and J by 0 bases, with 10 bases left in between. Germline CDR1 SQVTM, CDR2 ANQGSEA. The CDR3 reads CSAQMSSYEQYF. In nucleotides, the CDR3 is TGCAGCGCCCAGATGAGCTCCTACGAGCAGTACTTC.

V gene TRBV5-1 combines with J gene TRBJ2-7; maybe TRBD2 (6 bases). The V and J ends lost 4 bases and 3 bases respectively, with 14 bases between them. The CDR3 runs 14 residues. Germline V lookup: CDR1 SGHRS, CDR2 YFSETQ. The CDR3 here is CASSPEGKVYEQYF. The CDR3 region has the DNA TGCGCCAGCAGCCCGGAGGGTAAGGTCTACGAGCAGTACTTC.

The genes are TRBV6-1 and TRBJ1-1, with a weak D call TRBD1 (6 bases). CDR3 length equals 14 residues. With 6 bases removed from V and 5 bases from J, the gap between germline ends came to 16 bases. The germline CDR1 and CDR2 sequences are MNHNS and SASEGT. This CDR3 reads CASSVTTGMTEAFF. The CDR3 DNA reads as TGTGCCAGCAGCGTAACAACAGGGATGACTGAAGCTTTCTTT.

This sequence joins TRBV30 and TRBJ2-7; the match to TRBD2 covers 13 bases. J gave up 6 bases and V 6 bases, and 5 bases lay outside the gene matches. The CDR3 length is 13 residues. In germline, CDR1 is GTSNPN, CDR2 SVGIG (reference sequence). CDR3 residues: CACGLAGVGEQYF. CDR3 DNA sequence: TGTGCCTGCGGACTAGCGGGAGTAGGCGAGCAGTACTTC.

CDR3 in amino acids: CASSFAPGLAGDNEQFF. CDR3 DNA sequence: TGTGCCAGCAGCTTCGCTCCGGGACTAGCGGGGGACAATGAGCAGTTCTTC. V is TRBV7-6 and J is TRBJ2-1; 14 nucleotides match TRBD2. With 3 bases clipped from V and 5 bases from J, the junction kept 6 bases outside the gene matches. Germline-derived CDR1 and CDR2 are SGHVS and FNYEAQ. The CDR3 runs to 17 residues.

V usage is TRBV30 and J usage is TRBJ1-5; TRBD1 is a possible D gene (6 bases). V was shortened by 5 bases and J by 2 bases, with 13 bases between the two germline ends. The CDR3 extends over 14 amino acids. CDR1 GTSNPN and CDR2 SVGIG come from the germline V gene (reference sequence). The CDR3 nucleotides read TGTGCCTGGGAGCCGGGGGCCGGCAATCAGCCCCAGCATTTT. Protein product: CAWEPGAGNQPQHF.

Turning to this clone: At one end, the junction sequence differs from germline, possibly due to a read error. The identical CDR3 is also encoded by other nucleotide sequences in the sample. The CDR3 sequence is CASSLSNTEAFF. As DNA, the CDR3 is TGTGCCAGCAGCTTATCGAACACTGAAGCTTTCTTT. V gene TRBV28 combines with J gene TRBJ1-1; D uncertain. The CDR3 contains 12 residues. The germline gives CDR1 MDHEN, CDR2 SYDVKM.

The chain has TRBV7-6 and TRBJ2-5; no clear D gene. Germline assignment: CDR1 SGHVS and CDR2 FNYEAQ. The CDR3 consists of 15 residues. V lost 2 bases and J lost 2, with 12 bases in between. CDR3 coding DNA: TGTGCCAGCAGCTTAAATTTAAGGGCTCAAGAGACCCAGTACTTC. It yields the protein CASSLNLRAQETQYF.

The rearrangement joins TRBV7-6 to TRBJ2-7; D ambiguous. The CDR3 runs 13 residues. Germline V CDR1 and CDR2: SGHVS, FNYEAQ. V lost 5 bases, J lost 7 bases, and 15 bases lay in between. This CDR3 reads CASSVAALGEQYF. DNA of the CDR3: TGTGCCAGCAGCGTGGCTGCCCTAGGGGAGCAGTACTTC.

V gene TRBV6-1 combines with J gene TRBJ2-7; unclear D gene. V shed 4 bases and J shed 5 bases, with 18 bases lying between them. CDR1 and CDR2 from the germline V gene are MNHNS and SASEGT. There are 15 residues in the CDR3. The CDR3 DNA follows: TGTGCCAGCAGTGCCCCTGACACCATCCTAAACGAGCAGTACTTC. Its protein product is CASSAPDTILNEQYF.

This clone was seen just once. The chain couples TRBV7-9 to TRBJ1-1; D is ambiguous. Trimming took off 5 bases at V and 4 bases at J, with 11 bases between the two ends. The germline V gene has CDR1 SEHNR and CDR2 FQNEAQ (reference sequence). This CDR3 contains 13 residues. For the CDR3, the DNA is TGTGCCAGCAGCGTTACTGGGTTCACTGAAGCTTTCTTT. It specifies CASSVTGFTEAFF.

The rearrangement links TRBV30 to TRBJ1-1, with TRBD1 as a possible D gene (5 bases). The V end lost 0 bases, the J end lost 2 bases, and 10 bases lay between the germline ends. The length of the CDR3 is 14 residues. Per the germline V gene, CDR1 is GTSNPN and CDR2 is SVGIG (reference sequence). CDR3 loop: CAWSVHGANTEAFF. For the CDR3, the DNA is TGTGCCTGGAGTGTACACGGGGCCAACACTGAAGCTTTCTTT. The full variable domain, completed using reference TRBV30 and TRBJ1-1, is SQTIHQWPATLVQPVGSPLSLECTVEGTSNPNLYWYRQAAGRGLQLLFYSVGIGQISSEVPQNLSASRPQDRQFILSSKKLLLSDSGFYLCAWSVHGANTEAFFGQGTRLTVV.

The CDR3 sequence is CASSRRASGLQETQYF. CDR3 in DNA: TGTGCCAGCAGCCGGCGTGCTAGCGGGCTACAAGAGACCCAGTACTTC. The chain carries TRBV7-3 and TRBJ2-5; 8 bases match TRBD2. The CDR3 extends over 16 amino acids. Losses at the gene ends were 5 bases for V and 2 bases for J; bases not matched to a gene: 10. Germline CDR1 is SGHTA and CDR2 is FQGTGA.

This chain joins TRBV7-9 and TRBJ2-5; a possible D gene is TRBD2 (6 bases). Trimming cost V 1 base and J 4 bases, with 19 bases left between them. The CDR3 totals 17 residues. Germline V CDR1 and CDR2: SEHNR, FQNEAQ (reference sequence). Here the CDR3 DNA reads TGTGCCAGCAGCTTAGGGATTAGCGGAGGTTCACGAGAGACCCAGTACTTC. Protein sequence: CASSLGISGGSRETQYF.

V usage is TRBV5-6 and J usage is TRBJ2-7; no firm D call. V was trimmed by 0 bases and J by 3 bases, leaving 10 bases between them. Per the germline V gene, CDR1 is SGHDT and CDR2 is YYEEEE. The CDR3 contains 14 residues. CDR3 bases: TGTGCCAGCAGCTTGGGAGACGTAGGCTACGAGCAGTACTTC. Protein sequence: CASSLGDVGYEQYF.

The CDR3 is CASSELQETQYF. The DNA for the CDR3 is TGCGCCAGCAGCGAACTCCAAGAGACCCAGTACTTC. This chain joins TRBV5-1 and TRBJ2-5; D not certain. Germline CDR1 and CDR2: SGHRS and YFSETQ. This CDR3 comprises 12 residues. V shed 4 bases and J shed 1 base, with 5 bases lying between them. The full variable domain, in which reference TRBV5-1 and TRBJ2-5 provide the parts outside the CDR3, is KAGVTQTPRYLIKTRGQQVTLSCSPISGHRSVSWYQQTPGQGLQFLFEYFSETQRNKGNFPGRFSGRQFSNSRSEMNVSTLELGDSALYLCASSELQETQYFGPGTRLLVL.

This chain links TRBV2 with TRBJ2-1; 10 nucleotides line up with TRBD2. J gave up 10 bases and V 7 bases, and 4 bases lay outside the gene matches. Germline lookup yields CDR1 SNHLY and CDR2 FYNNEI. CDR3 length: 12 residues. CDR3 DNA: TGTGCCAGCAAACTAGCGGGAAACGAGCAGTTCTTC. Translated: CASKLAGNEQFF.

The CDR3 bases are TGTGCCAGCAGTTACTACGGGTTAGATACGCAGTATTTT. Translating it yields CASSYYGLDTQYF. The V and J genes are TRBV6-6 and TRBJ2-3; D gene ambiguous. With 1 base removed from V and 5 bases from J, the gap between germline ends came to 7 bases. CDR1 is MNHNY, CDR2 SVGAGI, per germline (reference sequence). This CDR3 has 13 residues.

The rearrangement links TRBV7-9 to TRBJ2-5; TRBD2 agrees at 9 bases. This CDR3 contains 16 residues. The germline CDR1 and CDR2 sequences are SEHNR and FQNEAQ (reference sequence). V was clipped by 2 bases and J by 1 base; unmatched bases: 5. The CDR3 region has the DNA TGTGCCAGCAGCTTATCGCTAGCGGGGATCCAAGAGACCCAGTACTTC. Its protein is CASSLSLAGIQETQYF.

This clone occurred a few times. Other DNA sequences in the same sample also yield this CDR3. The chain combines TRBV5-8 with TRBJ2-6; D unresolved. Trimming took 0 bases from V and 1 from J, leaving 5 bases between them. The CDR3 is 15 amino acids. Germline V gives CDR1 SGHTS, CDR2 YDEGEE. CDR3 nucleotide sequence: TGTGCCAGCAGCTTGGAAACATCTGGGGCCAACGTCCTGACTTTC. The encoded protein is CASSLETSGANVLTF.

The chain employs TRBV7-9 and TRBJ2-7; 9 nucleotides agree with TRBD2. V gave up 5 bases and J gave up 0 bases; unmatched junction bases: 5. The CDR3 sequence is 15 residues long. The germline gives CDR1 SEHNR, CDR2 FQNEAQ (reference sequence). The CDR3 DNA reads as TGTGCCAGCAGCCAGACTAGCGGCGTCTCCTACGAGCAGTACTTC. Its protein is CASSQTSGVSYEQYF.